This TCR beta chain was profiled in a study of beta chain features in type 1 diabetes. Study-wide results and limits: Shortening that was moderate but significant affected the TCRB CDR3s of Type 1 diabetes patients in all four CD4+ subsets.

Reverse transcribing all isolated RNA meant expressed TCRB transcripts were sequenced. Produced via immunoSEQ multiplex PCR; TCRdb's table is partial and in-frame only. The sample has 300,000 to 400,000 clones, around 9.6% seen once. Regarding this clone: The antigen is undetermined.

This CDR3 comprises 14 residues. The germline gives CDR1 MNHEY, CDR2 SMNVEV (reference sequence). Between the trimmed V and J ends, which lost 5 bases and 7 bases, there was a span of 16 bases. The clonotype originates from a man aged 25-40 years with type 1 diabetes. The V and J genes are TRBV27 and TRBJ2-3; D remains ambiguous. Sequenced: central memory CD4+ T cells from blood. The CDR3 protein is CASSDWYQENTQYF. CDR3 in DNA: TGTGCCAGCAGTGACTGGTACCAGGAGAATACGCAGTATTTT.